These 9 T cell receptor beta chains originate from one sample sequenced in a study of OX40 agonist ivuxolimab in advanced cancers. Generated by immunoSEQ multiplex PCR, the TCRdb table keeps only in-frame clones and is missing some. The sample consists of some 19,000 clones, about 75% of them appearing once. Sequenced material: CD4+ or CD8+ T cells sorted from blood, taken in a trial of the OX40 agonist ivuxolimab. These receptors all come from an adult with an advanced solid tumor such as melanoma, head and neck, liver or kidney cancer.

V is TRBV5-1 and J is TRBJ1-1; a possible D gene is TRBD1 (5 bases). The CDR3 sequence is 16 residues long. The ends were cut back, 0 bases at V and 0 bases at J, with 12 bases in the middle. Per germline, CDR1 SGHRS and CDR2 YFSETQ. The CDR3 spells CASSLELGRLNTEAFF. CDR3 DNA: TGCGCCAGCAGCTTGGAGCTGGGACGGTTGAACACTGAAGCTTTCTTT.

V is TRBV18 and J is TRBJ2-7; TRBD1 matches 10 bases. The V gene end was trimmed by 1 base and the J gene end by 4 bases; junction bases not matched to a gene: 4. This CDR3 comprises 15 residues. Per the germline V gene, CDR1 is KGHSH and CDR2 is LQKENI. Here the CDR3 reads CASSPRQGATYEQYF. As DNA, the CDR3 is TGTGCCAGCTCACCACGACAGGGGGCTACGTACGAGCAGTACTTC.

J is TRBJ1-2 and V is TRBV25-1; no clear D. CDR3 length: 13 amino acids. Germline V gives CDR1 MGHDK, CDR2 SYGVNS. Trimming pared 3 bases from V and 4 bases from J, leaving 9 bases between. CDR3 in amino acids: CASSETSGYGYTF. In DNA, the CDR3 is TGTGCCAGCAGTGAGACATCGGGCTATGGCTACACCTTC.

The chain combines TRBV7-9 with TRBJ1-4; 7 bases align to TRBD1. Germline loops: CDR1 SEHNR, CDR2 FQNEAQ (reference sequence). The J segment lost 7 bases and the V segment lost 4 bases, leaving 9 bases of the junction unmatched. CDR3 length: 15 residues. Written as DNA, the CDR3 is TGTGCCAGCAGCTCAGCGGGACAGAGCCCTGAAAAACTGTTTTTT. Translation gives CASSSAGQSPEKLFF. Full variable domain (missing parts from reference TRBV7-9 and TRBJ1-4): DTGVSQNPRHKITKRGQNVTFRCDPISEHNRLYWYRQTLGQGPEFLTYFQNEAQLEKSRLLSDRFSAERPKGSFSTLEIQRTEQGDSAMYLCASSSAGQSPEKLFFGSGTQLSVL.

The gene calls are TRBV5-5 and TRBJ2-7; D unclear. Per the germline V gene, CDR1 is SGHKS and CDR2 is YYEKEE (reference sequence). V lost 0 bases, J lost 2 bases, and 3 bases lay in between. The CDR3 sequence is 12 residues long. The CDR3 nucleotides read TGTGCCAGCAGCTTGGGTGCCTACGAGCAGTACTTC. Encoded protein: CASSLGAYEQYF.

This rearrangement joins TRBV27 to TRBJ2-7; 7 nucleotides agree with TRBD2. Per germline, CDR1 MNHEY and CDR2 SMNVEV (reference sequence). The V and J ends lost 6 bases and 4 bases, in that order; junction bases with no gene match: 3. This CDR3 comprises 12 residues. CDR3 in amino acids: CASSGGGYEQYF. The CDR3 DNA follows: TGTGCCAGCAGCGGGGGAGGGTACGAGCAGTACTTC.

The chain is built from TRBV7-6 and TRBJ2-2, with D possibly being TRBD1 or TRBD2 (5 bases each). In germline, CDR1 is SGHVS, CDR2 FNYEAQ. The CDR3 length is 15 residues. Trimming took off 0 bases at V and 5 bases at J, with 10 bases between the two ends. CDR3 coding DNA: TGTGCCAGCAGCTTAGCGGGGACGCAGACCGGGGAGCTGTTTTTT. Translating gives CASSLAGTQTGELFF.

The chain recombines TRBV6-6 with TRBJ2-2; possible D gene TRBD2, 6 bases. There are 15 residues in the CDR3. Trimming removed 0 bases at V and 6 bases at J, with 11 bases between. Germline CDR1 and CDR2: MNHNY and SVGAGI (reference sequence). The CDR3 coding sequence is TGTGCCAGCAGTTACTCACCGGGACTCTCCGGGGAGCTGTTTTTT. Amino acid sequence: CASSYSPGLSGELFF.

This clone was seen just once. The J gene is TRBJ1-1, the V gene TRBV6-5, with D tentatively TRBD1 (6 bases). The CDR3 runs to 14 residues. Deletions cut 4 bases from V and 0 bases from J, with 9 bases between. Germline assignment: CDR1 MNHEY and CDR2 SVGAGI. CDR3 sequence reads: CASSFTGMNTEAFF. In DNA form, the CDR3 reads TGTGCCAGCAGTTTCACAGGGATGAACACTGAAGCTTTCTTT.